The 23 T cell receptor beta chains below come from one sample, sequenced in a study of blood T cell repertoires in COVID-19. Using immunoSEQ multiplex PCR, the repertoire was profiled, and TCRdb retains in-frame clones only, with some absent. The data show under 250,000 clones, approximately 80% seen once. The sample consisted of peripheral blood. These receptors were taken from a man aged 45-65 years with active or convalescent COVID-19.

This clone appeared a single time. The rearrangement links TRBV6-1 to TRBJ1-1; D perhaps matches TRBD1 (6 bases). The CDR3 extends over 16 amino acids. Germline V gene data show CDR1 as MNHNS and CDR2 as SASEGT. Trimming took off 2 bases at V and 1 base at J, with 14 bases between the two ends. For the CDR3, the DNA is TGTGCCAGCAGTGAACCTTCGACAGGATGGAACACTGAAGCTTTCTTT. It codes for CASSEPSTGWNTEAFF.

This chain joins TRBV6-4 and TRBJ1-1, with D tentatively TRBD1 (5 bases). The V end was cut by 6 bases, the J end by 1 base, with 15 bases between. The CDR3 extends over 15 amino acids. Per germline, CDR1 MRHNA and CDR2 SNTAGT. The CDR3 DNA follows: TGTGCCAGCAGGCATCCTTATACAGGGAACACTGAAGCTTTCTTT. Translation: CASRHPYTGNTEAFF.

The chain combines TRBV24-1 with TRBJ2-1, with a possible D match to TRBD1 (6 bases). The length of the CDR3 is 16 residues. Germline-derived CDR1 and CDR2 are KGHDR and SFDVKD. V was cut by 2 bases and J by 0 bases, with 10 bases left in between. The CDR3 here is CATSDWGRASYNEQFF. CDR3 coding DNA: TGTGCCACCAGTGATTGGGGGCGGGCCTCCTACAATGAGCAGTTCTTC.

The gene calls are TRBV7-2 and TRBJ2-1, with TRBD2 matching over 8 bases. V lost 1 base to trimming and J lost 8 bases; unmatched junction nucleotides: 10. This CDR3 comprises 16 residues. Germline CDR1 SGHTA, CDR2 FQGNSA. The CDR3 reads CASSLGNPGGPDEQFF. CDR3 bases: TGTGCCAGCAGCTTAGGTAACCCGGGGGGGCCAGATGAGCAGTTCTTC. Using reference TRBV7-2 and TRBJ2-1 for the parts outside the CDR3, the full variable domain is GAGVSQSPSNKVTEKGKDVELRCDPISGHTALYWYRQSLGQGLEFLIYFQGNSAPDKSGLPSDRFSAERTGGSVSTLTIQRTQQEDSAVYLCASSLGNPGGPDEQFFGPGTRLTVL.

V gene TRBV3-1 (or the pseudogene TRBV3-2) combines with J gene TRBJ2-7, with D unresolved. The V gene's germline CDR1 is LGHDT and CDR2 YNNKEL (reference sequence). The CDR3 consists of 16 residues. The V end was cut by 1 base, the J end by 0 bases, with 13 bases between. The CDR3 DNA reads as TGTGCCAGCAGCCAAGTTCACTTCTGGAGCTCCTACGAGCAGTACGTC. The encoded protein is CASSQVHFWSSYEQYV.

This chain joins TRBV19 and TRBJ2-7; 7 nucleotides line up with TRBD1. The CDR3 is made up of 15 amino acids. V lost 6 bases and J lost 2; bases outside the gene matches: 10. CDR1 LNHDA and CDR2 SQIVND come from the germline V gene (reference sequence). CDR3 amino acids: CASSYRDSGAYEQYF. The CDR3 region has the DNA TGTGCCAGTAGCTACCGGGACAGTGGCGCCTACGAGCAGTACTTC. The full variable domain, its missing parts supplied by reference TRBV19 and TRBJ2-7, is DGGITQSPKYLFRKEGQNVTLSCEQNLNHDAMYWYRQDPGQGLRLIYYSQIVNDFQKGDIAEGYSVSREKKESFPLTVTSAQKNPTAFYLCASSYRDSGAYEQYFGPGTRLTVT.

The rearrangement uses TRBV2 and TRBJ2-5, with TRBD1 identical over 9 bases. After removal of 6 bases from V and 4 bases from J, the junction contained 18 bases not matched to a gene. Germline loops: CDR1 SNHLY, CDR2 FYNNEI. The CDR3 is made up of 18 amino acids. CDR3 amino acids: CASSSLETGGILSETQYF. The CDR3 nucleotides read TGTGCCAGCAGCTCGCTTGAGACAGGGGGAATTTTATCAGAGACCCAGTACTTC.

The chain couples TRBV4-3 to TRBJ1-4; weak D call: TRBD1 (5 bases). V was pared by 0 bases and J by 3 bases, with 11 bases between. Per the germline V gene, CDR1 is LGHNA and CDR2 is YSLEER. The CDR3 has 16 residues. The CDR3 DNA is TGCGCCAGCAGCCAAGATATCAGGGCCCCTAATGAAAAACTGTTTTTT. Its protein is CASSQDIRAPNEKLFF.

The rearrangement uses TRBV27 and TRBJ2-2, with 9 bases aligning to TRBD1. V dropped 2 bases and J dropped 5; count of bases not matched to a gene: 9. The CDR3 has 17 amino acids. Germline CDR1 and CDR2: MNHEY and SMNVEV (reference sequence). The CDR3 sequence is CASSLDGTGISTGELFF. The CDR3 DNA reads as TGTGCCAGCAGTTTAGATGGGACAGGGATTAGTACCGGGGAGCTGTTTTTT.

This clone was observed a handful of times. This chain uses TRBV5-1 with TRBJ1-6, with a tentative D call TRBD1 (5 bases). V lost 4 bases, J lost 7 bases, and 12 bases lay in between. The CDR3 has 14 amino acids. Germline CDR1 and CDR2: SGHRS and YFSETQ. CDR3 amino acids: CASSPDSSNSPLHF. Here the CDR3 DNA reads TGCGCCAGCAGCCCCGACAGTTCGAATTCACCCCTCCACTTT. The whole variable domain, remainder taken from reference TRBV5-1 and TRBJ1-6, is KAGVTQTPRYLIKTRGQQVTLSCSPISGHRSVSWYQQTPGQGLQFLFEYFSETQRNKGNFPGRFSGRQFSNSRSEMNVSTLELGDSALYLCASSPDSSNSPLHFGNGTRLTVT.

The V and J genes are TRBV5-1 and TRBJ1-1; D is uncertain. This CDR3 comprises 14 residues. Looked up from germline, CDR1 is SGHRS and CDR2 is YFSETQ. Trimming shortened V by 2 bases and J by 1 base, and 9 bases separated the two germline ends. The CDR3 reads CASSFSGPNTEAFF. CDR3 sequence (DNA): TGCGCCAGCAGCTTTAGCGGCCCGAACACTGAAGCTTTCTTT. The variable domain in full, completed from reference TRBV5-1 and TRBJ1-1, reads KAGVTQTPRYLIKTRGQQVTLSCSPISGHRSVSWYQQTPGQGLQFLFEYFSETQRNKGNFPGRFSGRQFSNSRSEMNVSTLELGDSALYLCASSFSGPNTEAFFGQGTRLTVV.

The chain uses TRBV5-6 and TRBJ1-5; 7 bases align to TRBD1. With 3 bases clipped from V and 3 bases from J, the junction kept 9 bases outside the gene matches. The CDR3 runs to 16 residues. Germline-derived CDR1 and CDR2 are SGHDT and YYEEEE. DNA for the CDR3: TGTGCCAGCAGCTCGGGCGGCAGGGGGGTCAATCAGCCCCAGCATTTT. This encodes CASSSGGRGVNQPQHF.

The genes are TRBV7-2 and TRBJ2-2; 8 bases align to TRBD1. Unmatched junction bases numbered 6, after V lost 5 bases and J lost 4 bases. The CDR3 spans 15 residues. CDR1 SGHTA and CDR2 FQGNSA come from the germline V gene. The CDR3 nucleotides are TGTGCCAGCAGCACCAGGGGGCCGGGCACCGGGGAGCTGTTTTTT. Translated: CASSTRGPGTGELFF.

The chain recombines TRBV11-1 with TRBJ1-2, with 7 nucleotides matching TRBD1. This CDR3 is 15 amino acids long. Trimming at V came to 2 bases and at J to 3 bases, leaving 6 bases not matched to a gene. Germline loops: CDR1 SGHAT, CDR2 FQDESV (reference sequence). The CDR3 nucleotides are TGTGCCAGCAGCTTAAAAGGGGGCCGGGACTATGGCTACACCTTC. Its translation is CASSLKGGRDYGYTF.

The chain couples TRBV6-2 or TRBV6-3 to TRBJ1-6; 10 nucleotides match TRBD1. After removal of 5 bases from V and 10 bases from J, the junction contained 5 bases not matched to a gene. CDR1 MNHEY and CDR2 SVGEGT come from the germline V gene. The CDR3 sequence is 14 residues long. CDR3: CASSRDRGRSPLHF. In nucleotides, the CDR3 is TGTGCCAGCAGTCGGGACAGGGGCAGGTCACCCCTCCACTTT.

The rearrangement joins TRBV5-1 to TRBJ1-1, with a weak D call TRBD1 (5 bases). Trimming shortened V by 5 bases and J by 0 bases, and 14 bases separated the two germline ends. Germline V lookup: CDR1 SGHRS, CDR2 YFSETQ. The CDR3 totals 15 residues. In nucleotides, the CDR3 is TGCGCCAGCAGTCAAGACAGCGCAATGAACACTGAAGCTTTCTTT. Residues: CASSQDSAMNTEAFF.

This chain joins TRBV4-3 and TRBJ1-2; D not resolved. The CDR3 runs 15 residues. Trimming took off 0 bases at V and 5 bases at J, with 13 bases between the two ends. CDR1 is LGHNA, CDR2 YSLEER, per germline. The CDR3 DNA follows: TGCGCCAGCAGCCAAGAGACCGGGGTTGGATATGGCTACACCTTC. Translating it yields CASSQETGVGYGYTF.

The chain is built from TRBV5-1 and TRBJ1-6; D remains unclear. V lost 4 bases to trimming and J lost 0 bases, with 8 bases between them. Germline V gene sequence: CDR1 SGHRS, CDR2 YFSETQ. The length of the CDR3 is 15 residues. The CDR3 DNA sequence: TGCGCCAGCAGCCCATCGGGCTCCTATAATTCACCCCTCCACTTT. Protein product: CASSPSGSYNSPLHF.

This chain uses TRBV5-6 with TRBJ2-1; 11 nucleotides match TRBD2. The CDR3 length is 15 residues. Germline assignment: CDR1 SGHDT and CDR2 YYEEEE. V lost 4 bases, J lost 6 bases, and 6 bases stayed unmatched. In DNA, the CDR3 is TGTGCCAGCAGCCAACTAGCGGGAGTGGGCAATGAGCAGTTCTTC. This gives the protein CASSQLAGVGNEQFF. The whole variable domain, remainder taken from reference TRBV5-6 and TRBJ2-1, is DAGVTQSPTHLIKTRGQQVTLRCSPKSGHDTVSWYQQALGQGPQFIFQYYEEEERQRGNFPDRFSGHQFPNYSSELNVNALLLGDSALYLCASSQLAGVGNEQFFGPGTRLTVL.

The chain links TRBV7-2 to TRBJ2-2, with D uncertain. Germline lookup yields CDR1 SGHTA and CDR2 FQGNSA. CDR3 length equals 15 residues. Trimming took 1 base from V and 1 from J, leaving 7 bases between them. As DNA, the CDR3 is TGTGCCAGCAGCTTAGATTCGGGGAACACCGGGGAGCTGTTTTTT. Amino acid sequence: CASSLDSGNTGELFF. Full variable domain (rest looked up from reference TRBV7-2 and TRBJ2-2): GAGVSQSPSNKVTEKGKDVELRCDPISGHTALYWYRQSLGQGLEFLIYFQGNSAPDKSGLPSDRFSAERTGGSVSTLTIQRTQQEDSAVYLCASSLDSGNTGELFFGEGSRLTVL.

V and J are TRBV5-4 and TRBJ1-2; no clear D. Per germline, CDR1 SGHNT and CDR2 YYREEE (reference sequence). V dropped 0 bases and J dropped 5 bases, with 11 bases sitting between them. There are 14 residues in the CDR3. The CDR3 DNA reads as TGTGCCAGCAGCTTGGAATTTTCGGGATATGGCTACACCTTC. This encodes CASSLEFSGYGYTF.

The V gene is TRBV20-1, the J gene TRBJ2-2, with a weak D call TRBD2 (5 bases). Trimming left V 3 bases short and J 1 base short, with 9 bases between. This CDR3 has 14 amino acids. Germline CDR1 and CDR2: DFQATT and SNEGSKA (reference sequence). CDR3 in DNA: TGCAGTGCTAGTGTTAGCGAGAACACCGGGGAGCTGTTTTTT. Amino acids: CSASVSENTGELFF.

The genes are TRBV7-9 and TRBJ2-2; D might be TRBD2 (5 bases). Trimming stripped 5 bases from V and 7 bases from J, with 23 bases between. The germline V gene has CDR1 SEHNR and CDR2 FQNEAQ (reference sequence). This CDR3 comprises 17 residues. The CDR3: CASSTQVRASRGGELFF. Written as DNA, the CDR3 is TGTGCCAGCAGCACCCAGGTTCGGGCTAGCAGAGGCGGGGAGCTGTTTTTT. The full variable domain, completed using reference TRBV7-9 and TRBJ2-2, is DTGVSQNPRHKITKRGQNVTFRCDPISEHNRLYWYRQTLGQGPEFLTYFQNEAQLEKSRLLSDRFSAERPKGSFSTLEIQRTEQGDSAMYLCASSTQVRASRGGELFFGEGSRLTVL.